These T cell receptor beta chains were read from a single sample in a study of T-cell reconstitution after alpha-beta-depleted transplantation in children. TCRdb re-called the PCR reads through MiXCR, storing one row per CDR3 protein. The table includes 150,000 to 250,000 distinct CDR3 sequences, around 5.9% detected once. Here the sequenced sample was PBMCs, taken before TCRalphabeta/CD19-depleted stem cell transplant. These TCRs come from a girl less than two years old with combined immunodeficiency, due to receive a stem cell transplant. Both conserved end residues are part of each CDR3. A D gene is named only where the DNA matches it firmly. Not every row has a clone size; where given, it reads once, few, many or a size class.

D gene: TRBD2
clone size: many
V gene: TRBV20-1
J gene: TRBJ2-1
CDR3 DNA: TGCAGTGCTAGAGATCCCGGGACTAGCGGGAGGAGTGGTTCCTACAATGAGCAGTTCTTC
CDR3 protein: CSARDPGTSGRSGSYNEQFF

D gene: -
clone size: many
V gene: TRBV7-2
J gene: TRBJ2-7
CDR3 DNA: TGTGCCAGCAGCTTTCCGTCTAGCGAACTCTACGAGCAGTACTTC
CDR3 protein: CASSFPSSELYEQYF

D gene: -
clone size: many
V gene: TRBV6-5
J gene: TRBJ2-2
CDR3 DNA: TGTGCCAGCACCCATGGTGGGGAGCTGTTTTTT
CDR3 protein: CASTHGGELFF

D gene: -
clone size: few
V gene: TRBV7-8
J gene: TRBJ1-2
CDR3 DNA: TGTGCCAGCAGCCCGGGGGCGGCAGGGTTTCTCTATGGCTACACCTTC
CDR3 protein: CASSPGAAGFLYGYTF

D gene: -
clone size: -
V gene: TRBV4-2
J gene: TRBJ2-7
CDR3 DNA: TGTGCCAGCAGCCTCGGGCCCCCCTCCTACGAGCAGTACTTC
CDR3 protein: CASSLGPPSYEQYF

D gene: -
clone size: -
V gene: TRBV29-1
J gene: TRBJ2-5
CDR3 DNA: TGCAGCGTTGAAGGGACAATCAGGGAGACCCAGTACTTC
CDR3 protein: CSVEGTIRETQYF

D gene: -
clone size: many
V gene: TRBV28
J gene: TRBJ2-3
CDR3 DNA: TGTGCCAGCGACCTAGCAGGCACAGATACGCAGTATTTT
CDR3 protein: CASDLAGTDTQYF

D gene: TRBD1
clone size: many
V gene: TRBV15
J gene: TRBJ2-7
CDR3 DNA: TGTGCCACCAGTCCGGGACAGTTCTACGAGCAGTACTTC
CDR3 protein: CATSPGQFYEQYF

D gene: TRBD2
clone size: many
V gene: TRBV4-2
J gene: TRBJ2-5
CDR3 DNA: TGTGCCAGCAGCCAAGATCCTAGCGGGGGCCCCCGAGGGGAGACCCAGTACTTC
CDR3 protein: CASSQDPSGGPRGETQYF

D gene: TRBD2
clone size: many
V gene: TRBV20-1
J gene: TRBJ2-7
CDR3 DNA: TGCAGTGCTAGAGACTCCGGGACTAGCGTGTACGAGCAGTACTTC
CDR3 protein: CSARDSGTSVYEQYF

D gene: -
clone size: many
V gene: TRBV7-2
J gene: TRBJ2-3
CDR3 DNA: TGTGCCAGCAGCCTCCCGGGGGCAGATACGCAGTATTTT
CDR3 protein: CASSLPGADTQYF

D gene: -
clone size: many
V gene: TRBV6-4
J gene: TRBJ2-6
CDR3 DNA: TGTGCCAGCAGTACAGGGATTACTGGGGCCAACGTCCTGACTTTC
CDR3 protein: CASSTGITGANVLTF

D gene: -
clone size: -
V gene: TRBV12-3/TRBV12-4
J gene: TRBJ1-2
CDR3 DNA: TGTGCCAGCAGCCCCGGGGGCCCCGCGGCCGGTGGCTACACCTTC
CDR3 protein: CASSPGGPAAGGYTF

D gene: -
clone size: many
V gene: TRBV7-3
J gene: TRBJ1-1
CDR3 DNA: TGTGCCAGCAGCCGGGCGGGAGGGACTGAAGCTTTCTTT
CDR3 protein: CASSRAGGTEAFF

D gene: -
clone size: many
V gene: TRBV29-1
J gene: TRBJ2-2
CDR3 DNA: TGCAGCGTTGGCGCTGGGGAGCTGTTTTTT
CDR3 protein: CSVGAGELFF

D gene: TRBD2
clone size: many
V gene: TRBV3-1
J gene: TRBJ2-3
CDR3 DNA: TGTGCCAGCGCCCTAGCGGGGGCGTTAGATACGCAGTATTTT
CDR3 protein: CASALAGALDTQYF

D gene: TRBD1
clone size: many
V gene: TRBV27
J gene: TRBJ1-1
CDR3 DNA: TGTGCCAGCAGTCCCGGACAGGGGCAGAACACTGAAGCTTTCTTT
CDR3 protein: CASSPGQGQNTEAFF

D gene: -
clone size: -
V gene: TRBV6-5
J gene: TRBJ2-5
CDR3 DNA: TGTGCCAGCAGTTACGGCACTTCGGAGACCCAGTACTTC
CDR3 protein: CASSYGTSETQYF

D gene: -
clone size: many
V gene: TRBV28
J gene: TRBJ2-7
CDR3 DNA: TGTGCCAGCAGTTTCCCACAGCACTCCTACGAGCAGTACTTC
CDR3 protein: CASSFPQHSYEQYF

D gene: TRBD1
clone size: many
V gene: TRBV11-1
J gene: TRBJ2-7
CDR3 DNA: TGTGCCAGCAGCTTGGGACAGAACTACGAGCAGTACTTC
CDR3 protein: CASSLGQNYEQYF

D gene: -
clone size: many
V gene: TRBV7-2
J gene: TRBJ1-2
CDR3 DNA: TGTGCCAGCGACCCATCAGGGAACTATGGCTACACCTTC
CDR3 protein: CASDPSGNYGYTF

D gene: -
clone size: -
V gene: TRBV30
J gene: TRBJ2-1
CDR3 DNA: TGTGCTTCCTACGGGGCATACAATGAGCAGTTCTTC
CDR3 protein: CASYGAYNEQFF

D gene: -
clone size: -
V gene: TRBV19
J gene: TRBJ1-3
CDR3 DNA: TGTGCCAGTAGTCTCATGGTCGGGTCGAGCTCTGGAAACACCATATATTTT
CDR3 protein: CASSLMVGSSSGNTIYF

D gene: -
clone size: many
V gene: TRBV11-2
J gene: TRBJ2-5
CDR3 DNA: TGTGCCAGCAGCTTAGTAGACAAACAAGAGACCCAGTACTTC
CDR3 protein: CASSLVDKQETQYF

D gene: -
clone size: many
V gene: TRBV10-3
J gene: TRBJ2-5
CDR3 DNA: TGTGCCAAAGAGACCCAGTACTTC
CDR3 protein: CAKETQYF

D gene: -
clone size: many
V gene: TRBV7-2
J gene: TRBJ1-4
CDR3 DNA: TGTGCCAGCAGCTTAAGGACCCCGGGGGTTAATGAAAAACTGTTTTTT
CDR3 protein: CASSLRTPGVNEKLFF

D gene: TRBD2
clone size: -
V gene: TRBV13
J gene: TRBJ2-3
CDR3 DNA: TGTGCCAGCAGCCCGACTAGCGGAAACACAGATACGCAGTATTTT
CDR3 protein: CASSPTSGNTDTQYF

D gene: -
clone size: -
V gene: TRBV7-2
J gene: TRBJ2-2
CDR3 DNA: TGTGCCAGCAGCCCCCTAGGGGCCGGGGAGCTGTTTTTT
CDR3 protein: CASSPLGAGELFF

D gene: TRBD2
clone size: few
V gene: TRBV7-3
J gene: TRBJ2-1
CDR3 DNA: TGTGCCAGCAGACGAACAGCGGGGGGGCGGTACAATGAGCAGTTCTTC
CDR3 protein: CASRRTAGGRYNEQFF

D gene: -
clone size: few
V gene: TRBV4-3
J gene: TRBJ2-1
CDR3 DNA: TGCGCCAGCAGCCAAGATTCCTGGGATGAGCAGTTCTTC
CDR3 protein: CASSQDSWDEQFF

D gene: -
clone size: many
V gene: TRBV5-1
J gene: TRBJ2-7
CDR3 DNA: TGCGCCAGCAGCCCTTGGAGCAGTGGGCGGAACGAGCAGTACTTC
CDR3 protein: CASSPWSSGRNEQYF

D gene: -
clone size: many
V gene: TRBV20-1
J gene: TRBJ2-1
CDR3 DNA: TGCAGTGCAAAGGAGCGCGGGTTTGGGGATGAGCAGTTCTTC
CDR3 protein: CSAKERGFGDEQFF

D gene: TRBD1
clone size: -
V gene: TRBV5-5
J gene: TRBJ2-5
CDR3 DNA: TGTGCCAGCAGCCCTCACAGGGGAGAGACCCAGTACTTC
CDR3 protein: CASSPHRGETQYF